The 9 T cell receptor beta chains reported below all come from one sample, sequenced in a study of T-cell memory formation after mild COVID-19. In TCRdb, the 5' RACE reads were re-called with MiXCR into one record per CDR3 protein. The table has some 65,000 distinct CDR3 sequences, about a sixth seen once. The material sequenced was PBMCs or a T cell subset sorted from them (not recorded which). These receptors all come from an adult woman who had mild COVID-19 (a few samples of this study predate the infection). Cell type and time point are not known.

This chain links TRBV14 with TRBJ2-5; D may be TRBD1 or TRBD2 (5 bases each). CDR3 size: 14 residues. Germline V gives CDR1 SGHDN, CDR2 FVKESK. Trimming shortened V by 3 bases and J by 5 bases, and 13 bases separated the two germline ends. The CDR3 coding sequence is TGTGCCAGCAGCCAGGGCCGGGGCGGGGAGACCCAGTACTTC. Translated, it gives CASSQGRGGETQYF.

The V and J genes are TRBV20-1 and TRBJ2-1; no reliable D call. This CDR3 has 17 amino acids. From germline, CDR1 is DFQATT and CDR2 SNEGSKA (reference sequence). Trimming took off 3 bases at V and 0 bases at J, with 18 bases between the two ends. CDR3 in amino acids: CSASHNSENLSYNEQFF. The CDR3 DNA follows: TGCAGTGCTAGTCACAATAGTGAAAACCTCTCCTACAATGAGCAGTTCTTC.

This clonotype occurred a few times. The chain links TRBV15 to TRBJ2-2; no definite D call. CDR3 size: 14 residues. The V end lost 0 bases, the J end lost 1 base, and 3 bases lay between the germline ends. Germline V lookup: CDR1 LNHNV, CDR2 YYDKDF (reference sequence). As DNA, the CDR3 is TGTGCCACCAGCAGAGAAGGGAACACCGGGGAGCTGTTTTTT. It specifies CATSREGNTGELFF.

This clonotype has only a few counts. CDR3 sequence reads: CASSQERFGGDRRTGELFF. DNA of the CDR3: TGCGCCAGCAGCCAGGAAAGATTCGGGGGGGACAGGCGCACCGGGGAGCTGTTTTTT. The J gene is TRBJ2-2, the V gene TRBV4-3; TRBD1 or TRBD2 may be the D gene (8 bases each). The germline V gene has CDR1 LGHNA and CDR2 YSLEER. There are 19 residues in the CDR3. Between the trimmed V and J ends, which lost 3 bases and 4 bases, there was a span of 24 bases.

This clonotype showed up many times. The CDR3 is CASSRGLAGGLGYNEQFF. CDR3 coding DNA: TGTGCCAGCAGCCGGGGGCTAGCGGGGGGGCTTGGGTACAATGAGCAGTTCTTC. The chain carries TRBV4-2 and TRBJ2-1; TRBD2 aligns across 12 bases. Germline CDR1 and CDR2: LGHNA and YNFKEQ. The ends lost 4 bases at V and 4 bases at J; junction bases unmatched: 11. The CDR3 is 18 amino acids.

In its sample, this clonotype was seen a few times. An end of the junction differs from the germline gene, which may be a read error. V and J are TRBV7-7 and TRBJ2-3, with D possibly being TRBD2 (5 bases). Germline lookup yields CDR1 SSHAT and CDR2 FNYEAQ (reference sequence). The CDR3 totals 12 residues. The CDR3 bases are TGTGCTAGCAGCCAAAGCGGAGGAGCGCAGTATTTT. The encoded protein is CASSQSGGAQYF. Full variable domain (outside the CDR3, taken from reference TRBV7-7 and TRBJ2-3): GAGVSQSPRYKVTKRGQDVTLRCDPISSHATLYWYQQALGQGPEFLTYFNYEAQPDKSGLPSDRFSAERPEGSISTLTIQRTEQRDSAMYRCASSQSGGAQYFGPGTRLTVL.

This clonotype was counted only a few times. J is TRBJ2-1 and V is TRBV7-3, with D hard to call. Germline lookup yields CDR1 SGHTA and CDR2 FQGTGA. V was trimmed by 5 bases and J by 4 bases, leaving 18 bases between them. The CDR3 is 16 amino acids. This CDR3 reads CASSPTPTGLYNEQFF. The CDR3 DNA reads as TGTGCCAGCAGCCCAACACCCACGGGCCTGTACAATGAGCAGTTCTTC. Complete variable domain (other parts from reference TRBV7-3 and TRBJ2-1): GAGVSQTPSNKVTEKGKYVELRCDPISGHTALYWYRQSLGQGPEFLIYFQGTGAADDSGLPNDRFFAVRPEGSVSTLKIQRTERGDSAVYLCASSPTPTGLYNEQFFGPGTRLTVL.

This clonotype was found a few times. The chain employs TRBV4-2 and TRBJ2-5; TRBD2 matches at 7 bases. CDR1 is LGHNA, CDR2 YNFKEQ, per germline. V dropped 1 base and J dropped 4; count of bases not matched to a gene: 9. CDR3 length equals 16 residues. The CDR3 DNA reads TGTGCCAGCAGCCAAGTATCCAGCGGGGCGGGAGAGACCCAGTACTTC. Translated, it gives CASSQVSSGAGETQYF.

In this sample, this clonotype turned up a few times. The chain couples TRBV6-6 to TRBJ1-1; unclear D gene. The CDR3 consists of 14 residues. Trimming shortened V by 8 bases and J by 0 bases, and 13 bases separated the two germline ends. Germline V gene lookup returns CDR1 MNHNY and CDR2 SVGAGI (reference sequence). Here the CDR3 reads CASGPGLLNTEAFF. Here the CDR3 DNA reads TGTGCCAGCGGACCCGGACTCTTGAACACTGAAGCTTTCTTT.